This TCR beta chain was sequenced for a study of blood T cell repertoires in COVID-19. Study-wide context: PBMCs, B-cell-depleted T cells, or T cells were the source of the cDNA or gDNA that made up the material.

The CDR3 extends over 17 amino acids. Germline lookup yields CDR1 SEHNR and CDR2 FQNEAQ (reference sequence). With 3 bases clipped from V and 0 bases from J, the junction kept 6 bases outside the gene matches. This clone has a single count. In the original workflow: Nucleated cell number was recorded as an estimate derived from reference gene primer amplification. Measured with immunoSEQ multiplex PCR; TCRdb has only the in-frame clones, and not every one. The V and J calls and the clone size are those of that table, but D and trimming were determined from the DNA. The profile shows hundreds of thousands of clones, about nine tenths of them singletons. Seattle's enrolled individuals joined amid active infection and were then monitored longitudinally.

The chain employs TRBV7-9 and TRBJ1-2; 11 bases are shared with TRBD1. This clonotype originated in a woman in her 70s with COVID-19, enrolled during active disease. The specimen sequenced was peripheral blood. The CDR3 is CASSFGQGALANYGYTF. CDR3 DNA: TGTGCCAGCAGCTTTGGACAGGGGGCCCTAGCTAACTATGGCTACACCTTC.